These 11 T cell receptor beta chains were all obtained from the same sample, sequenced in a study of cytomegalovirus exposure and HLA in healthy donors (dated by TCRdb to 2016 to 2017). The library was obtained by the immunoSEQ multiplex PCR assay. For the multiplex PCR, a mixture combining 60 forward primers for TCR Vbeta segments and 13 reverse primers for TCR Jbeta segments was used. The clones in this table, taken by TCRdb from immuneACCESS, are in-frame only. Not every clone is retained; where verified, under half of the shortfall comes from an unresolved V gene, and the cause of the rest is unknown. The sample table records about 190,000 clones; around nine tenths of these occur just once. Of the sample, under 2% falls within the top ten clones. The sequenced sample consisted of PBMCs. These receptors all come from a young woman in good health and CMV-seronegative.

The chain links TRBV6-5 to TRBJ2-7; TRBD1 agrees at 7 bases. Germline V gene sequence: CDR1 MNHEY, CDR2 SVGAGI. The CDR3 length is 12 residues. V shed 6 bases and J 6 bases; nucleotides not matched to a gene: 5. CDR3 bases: TGTGCCAGCAGCGCACAGGGGTGCGAGCAGTACTTC. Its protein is CASSAQGCEQYF.

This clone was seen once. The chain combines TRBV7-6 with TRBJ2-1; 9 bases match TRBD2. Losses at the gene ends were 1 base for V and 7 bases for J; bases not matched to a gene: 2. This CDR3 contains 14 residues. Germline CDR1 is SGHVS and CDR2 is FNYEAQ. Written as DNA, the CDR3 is TGTGCCAGCAGCTTAGGGGCGGGAGGGAATGAGCAGTTCTTC. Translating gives CASSLGAGGNEQFF.

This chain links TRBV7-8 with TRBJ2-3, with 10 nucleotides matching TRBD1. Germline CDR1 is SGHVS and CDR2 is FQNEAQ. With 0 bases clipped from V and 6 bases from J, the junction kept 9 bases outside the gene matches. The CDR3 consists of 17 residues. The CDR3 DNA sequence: TGTGCCAGCAGCTTAGCTTGGGGGACAGGGGCACCGGATACGCAGTATTTT. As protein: CASSLAWGTGAPDTQYF.

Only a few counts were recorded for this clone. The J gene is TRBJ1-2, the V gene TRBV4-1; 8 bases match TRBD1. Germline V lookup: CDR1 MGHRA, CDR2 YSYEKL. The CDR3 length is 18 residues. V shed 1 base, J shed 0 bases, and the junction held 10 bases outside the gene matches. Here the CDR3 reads CASSQGDGTGDSNYGYTF. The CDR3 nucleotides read TGCGCCAGCAGCCAAGGAGACGGGACAGGTGACTCTAACTATGGCTACACCTTC.

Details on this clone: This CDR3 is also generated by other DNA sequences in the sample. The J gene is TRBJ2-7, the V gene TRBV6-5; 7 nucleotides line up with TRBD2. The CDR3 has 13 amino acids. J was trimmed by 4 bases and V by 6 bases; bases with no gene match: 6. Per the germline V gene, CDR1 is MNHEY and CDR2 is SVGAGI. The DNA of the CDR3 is TGTGCCAGCAGCCCGGGAGGCTCATACGAGCAGTACTTC. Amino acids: CASSPGGSYEQYF.

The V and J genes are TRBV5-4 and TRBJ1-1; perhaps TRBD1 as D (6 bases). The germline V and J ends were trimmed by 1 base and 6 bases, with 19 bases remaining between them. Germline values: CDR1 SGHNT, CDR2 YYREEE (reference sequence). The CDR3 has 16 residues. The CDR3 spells CASSLPSRGGAAEAFF. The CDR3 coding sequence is TGTGCCAGCAGCTTGCCCTCACGGGGGGGGGCCGCTGAAGCTTTCTTT.

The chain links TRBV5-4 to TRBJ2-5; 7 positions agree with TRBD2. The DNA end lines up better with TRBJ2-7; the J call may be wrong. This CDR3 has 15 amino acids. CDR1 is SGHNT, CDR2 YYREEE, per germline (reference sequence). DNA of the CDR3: TGTGCCAGCAGCTACGACCCCCGGGGAGGGTACGAGCAGTACTTC. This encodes CASSYDPRGGYEQYF.

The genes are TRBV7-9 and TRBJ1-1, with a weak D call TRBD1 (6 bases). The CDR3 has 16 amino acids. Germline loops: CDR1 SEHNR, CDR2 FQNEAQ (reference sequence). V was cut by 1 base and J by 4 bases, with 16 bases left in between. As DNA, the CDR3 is TGTGCCAGCAGCTTAGAACCCGGGAGGGGGGTCACTGAAGCTTTCTTT. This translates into CASSLEPGRGVTEAFF.

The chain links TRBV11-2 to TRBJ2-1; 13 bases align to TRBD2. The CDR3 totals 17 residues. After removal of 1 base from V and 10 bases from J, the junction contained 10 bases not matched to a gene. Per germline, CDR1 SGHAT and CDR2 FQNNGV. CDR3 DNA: TGTGCCAGCAGCTTAGTGCGCGGACTAGCGGGAGTGTTCGAGCAGTTCTTC. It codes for CASSLVRGLAGVFEQFF.

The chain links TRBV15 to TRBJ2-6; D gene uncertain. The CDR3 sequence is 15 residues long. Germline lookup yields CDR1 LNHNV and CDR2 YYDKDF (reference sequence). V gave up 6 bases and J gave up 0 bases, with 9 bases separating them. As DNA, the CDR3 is TGTGCCACCAGTCTACAGTTCTCTGGGGCCAACGTCCTGACTTTC. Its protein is CATSLQFSGANVLTF. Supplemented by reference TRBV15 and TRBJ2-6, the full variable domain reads DAMVIQNPRYQVTQFGKPVTLSCSQTLNHNVMYWYQQKSSQAPKLLFHYYDKDFNNEADTPDNFQSRRPNTSFCFLDIRSPGLGDTAMYLCATSLQFSGANVLTFGAGSRLTVL.

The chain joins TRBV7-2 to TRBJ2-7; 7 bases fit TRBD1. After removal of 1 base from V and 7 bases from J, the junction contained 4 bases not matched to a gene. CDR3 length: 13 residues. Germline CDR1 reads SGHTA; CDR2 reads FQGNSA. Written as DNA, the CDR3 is TGTGCCAGCAGCTTAGTGACAGGGAATGAGCAGTACTTC. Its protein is CASSLVTGNEQYF.